This TCR beta chain was found in a study of cytomegalovirus exposure and HLA in healthy donors. The study sampled nominally healthy donors, though unrecorded immune exposures were likely. The V gene's germline CDR1 is SGHNT and CDR2 YYREEE (reference sequence). The ends lost 2 bases at V and 3 bases at J; junction bases unmatched: 6. The CDR3 consists of 16 residues. This PCR relied on a set of 60 Vbeta primers and 13 Jbeta primers. Sequenced by immunoSEQ multiplex PCR; TCRdb stores in-frame clones only, minus some. The sample comprises under 130,000 clones, approximately 72% of which are singletons, and roughly 3% rests with the top ten.

The TCR was taken from a woman aged 50 to 65 in good health and CMV-seronegative. Sequencing input: PBMCs. The chain joins TRBV5-4 to TRBJ1-1; 11 bases map to TRBD1. The CDR3 here is CASSFGQGALDTEAFF. In DNA, the CDR3 is TGTGCCAGCAGCTTCGGACAGGGGGCATTGGACACTGAAGCTTTCTTT.